This TCR beta chain was recovered during a study of control samples from healthy donors and cancer patients. Measured with immunoSEQ multiplex PCR; TCRdb has only the in-frame clones, and not every one. The sample has about 98,000 clones, roughly four fifths seen once; the top ten hold 1.5% to 2.5%. Trimming cost V 2 bases and J 2 bases; bases outside gene matches: 14. The V gene's germline CDR1 is MRHNA and CDR2 SNTAGT. The CDR3 spans 19 residues. The chain is built from TRBV6-4 and TRBJ2-1; 8 nucleotides agree with TRBD1. Sequenced: blood. This TCR was recovered from a man in his sixties in good health. In nucleotides, the CDR3 is TGTGCCAGCAGTGACGCATCTTACAGTCCGGGACAGGCCTACAATGAGCAGTTCTTC. Translating gives CASSDASYSPGQAYNEQFF.